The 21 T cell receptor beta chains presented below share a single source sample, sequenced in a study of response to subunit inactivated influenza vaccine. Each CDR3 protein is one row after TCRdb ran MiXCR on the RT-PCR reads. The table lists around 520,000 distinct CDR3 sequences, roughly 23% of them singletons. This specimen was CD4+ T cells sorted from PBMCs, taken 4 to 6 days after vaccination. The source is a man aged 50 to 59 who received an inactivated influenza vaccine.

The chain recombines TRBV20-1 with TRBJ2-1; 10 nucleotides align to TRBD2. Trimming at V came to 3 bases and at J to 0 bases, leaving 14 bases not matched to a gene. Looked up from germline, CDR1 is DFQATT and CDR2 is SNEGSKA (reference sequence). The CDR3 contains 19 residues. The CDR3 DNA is TGCAGTGCTAGTAGTCCGTGGACTAGCGGATCGAGCTCCTACAATGAGCAGTTCTTC. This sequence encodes CSASSPWTSGSSSYNEQFF.

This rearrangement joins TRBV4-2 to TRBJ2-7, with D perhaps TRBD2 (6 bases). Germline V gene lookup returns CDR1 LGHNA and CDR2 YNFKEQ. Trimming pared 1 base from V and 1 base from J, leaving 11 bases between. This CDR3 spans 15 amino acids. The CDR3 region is CASSQGGITSYEQYF. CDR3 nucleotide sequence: TGTGCCAGCAGCCAAGGCGGGATAACATCCTACGAGCAGTACTTC.

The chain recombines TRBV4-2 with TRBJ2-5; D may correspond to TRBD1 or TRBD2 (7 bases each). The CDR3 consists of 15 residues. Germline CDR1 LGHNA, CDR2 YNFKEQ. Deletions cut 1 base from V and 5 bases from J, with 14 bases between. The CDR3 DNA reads TGTGCCAGCAGCCAAGGGAACAGGGGAGGGGAGACCCAGTACTTC. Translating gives CASSQGNRGGETQYF.

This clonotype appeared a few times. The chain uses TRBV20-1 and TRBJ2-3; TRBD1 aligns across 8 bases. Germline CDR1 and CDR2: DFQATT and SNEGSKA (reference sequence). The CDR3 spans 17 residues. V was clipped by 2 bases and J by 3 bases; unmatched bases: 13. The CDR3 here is CSARSLWGQEVTDTQYF. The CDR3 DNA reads TGCAGTGCTAGATCCCTGTGGGGACAGGAGGTAACAGATACGCAGTATTTT.

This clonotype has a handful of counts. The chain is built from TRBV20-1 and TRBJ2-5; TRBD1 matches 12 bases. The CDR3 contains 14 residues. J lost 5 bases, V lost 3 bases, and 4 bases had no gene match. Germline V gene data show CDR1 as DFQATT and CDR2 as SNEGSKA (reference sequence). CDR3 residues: CSASGTGGMETQYF. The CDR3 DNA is TGCAGTGCTAGTGGGACAGGGGGCATGGAGACCCAGTACTTC.

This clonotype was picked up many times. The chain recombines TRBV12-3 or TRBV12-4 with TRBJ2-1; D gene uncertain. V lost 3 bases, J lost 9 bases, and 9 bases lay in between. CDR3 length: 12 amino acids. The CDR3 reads CASSLSVGEQFF. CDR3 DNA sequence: TGTGCCAGCAGTTTGAGCGTCGGTGAGCAGTTCTTC.

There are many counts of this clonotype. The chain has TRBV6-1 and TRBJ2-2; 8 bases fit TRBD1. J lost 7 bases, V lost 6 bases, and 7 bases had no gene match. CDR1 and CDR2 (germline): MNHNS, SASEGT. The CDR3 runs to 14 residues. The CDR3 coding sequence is TGTGCCAGCAGGCAGGGGGCGGAAAGCGGGGAGCTGTTTTTT. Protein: CASRQGAESGELFF.

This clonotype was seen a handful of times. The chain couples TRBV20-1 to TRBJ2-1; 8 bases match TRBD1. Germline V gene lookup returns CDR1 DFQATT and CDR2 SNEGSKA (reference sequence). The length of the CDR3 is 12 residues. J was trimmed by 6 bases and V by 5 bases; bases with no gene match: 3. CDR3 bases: TGCAGTGCTCGGACAGGGTTCAATGAGCAGTTCTTC. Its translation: CSARTGFNEQFF.

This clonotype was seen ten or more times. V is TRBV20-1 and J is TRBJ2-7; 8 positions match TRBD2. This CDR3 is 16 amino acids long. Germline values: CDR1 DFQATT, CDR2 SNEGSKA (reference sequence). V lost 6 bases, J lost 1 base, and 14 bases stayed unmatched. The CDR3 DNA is TGCAGTGCCAGGGTCATGGCGGGAGGCGTATCCTACGAGCAGTACTTC. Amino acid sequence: CSARVMAGGVSYEQYF.

CDR3 sequence (DNA): TGCGCCAGCAGGGACCAAGGGGCTAACACTGAAGCTTTCTTT. It encodes CASRDQGANTEAFF. The chain links TRBV5-1 to TRBJ1-1; D possibly corresponds to TRBD1 (5 bases). This CDR3 contains 14 residues. Trimming cost V 5 bases and J 2 bases, with 13 bases left between them. In germline, CDR1 is SGHRS, CDR2 YFSETQ.

The CDR3: CASSLARGGEQYF. CDR3 DNA sequence: TGTGCCAGCAGTTTAGCCCGGGGGGGCGAGCAGTACTTC. This chain joins TRBV12-3 or TRBV12-4 and TRBJ2-7; TRBD2 aligns across 8 bases. Germline trimming cut 0 bases from V and 6 bases from J; bases unmatched to any gene: 1. CDR3 size: 13 residues.

This CDR3 reads CSAASRSSYEQYF. The CDR3 DNA follows: TGCAGTGCCGCATCCCGGAGCTCCTACGAGCAGTACTTC. V is TRBV20-1 and J is TRBJ2-7; D is unresolved. V dropped 6 bases and J dropped 0 bases, with 12 bases sitting between them. Germline assignment: CDR1 DFQATT and CDR2 SNEGSKA (reference sequence). The CDR3 sequence is 13 residues long.

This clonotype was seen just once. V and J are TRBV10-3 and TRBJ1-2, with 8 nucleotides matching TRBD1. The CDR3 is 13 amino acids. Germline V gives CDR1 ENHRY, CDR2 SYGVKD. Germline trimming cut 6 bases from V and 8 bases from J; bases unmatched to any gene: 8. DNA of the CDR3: TGTGCCATCAGAACAGGGGGGGACTCGGGCTACACCTTC. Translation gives CAIRTGGDSGYTF.

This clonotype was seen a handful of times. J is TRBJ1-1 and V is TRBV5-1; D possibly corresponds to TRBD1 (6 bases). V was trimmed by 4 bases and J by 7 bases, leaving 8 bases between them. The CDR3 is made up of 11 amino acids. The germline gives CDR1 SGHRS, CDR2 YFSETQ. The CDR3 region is CASSADSEAFF. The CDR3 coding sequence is TGCGCCAGCAGCGCGGACAGTGAAGCTTTCTTT.

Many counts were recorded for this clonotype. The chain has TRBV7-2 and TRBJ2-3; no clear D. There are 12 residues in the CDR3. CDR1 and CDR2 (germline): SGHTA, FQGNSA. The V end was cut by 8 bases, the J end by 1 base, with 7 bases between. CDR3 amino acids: CASRSGTDTQYF. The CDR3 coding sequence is TGTGCCAGCCGGAGCGGCACAGATACGCAGTATTTT.

The CDR3 DNA follows: TGTGCCAGCAGCTTAGACAGGGTAATTGGAGCCGAGCAGTACTTC. As protein: CASSLDRVIGAEQYF. The rearrangement joins TRBV7-9 to TRBJ2-7; a weak D match, TRBD1 (6 bases). The CDR3 is 15 residues long. Trimming took off 1 base at V and 6 bases at J, with 16 bases between the two ends. Germline CDR1 reads SEHNR; CDR2 reads FQNEAQ (reference sequence).

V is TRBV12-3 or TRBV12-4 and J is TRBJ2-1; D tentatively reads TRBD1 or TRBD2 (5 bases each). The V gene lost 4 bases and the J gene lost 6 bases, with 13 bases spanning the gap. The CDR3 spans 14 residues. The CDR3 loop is CASSSSGPSNEQFF. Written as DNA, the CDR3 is TGTGCCAGCAGTTCATCGGGACCTTCCAATGAGCAGTTCTTC.

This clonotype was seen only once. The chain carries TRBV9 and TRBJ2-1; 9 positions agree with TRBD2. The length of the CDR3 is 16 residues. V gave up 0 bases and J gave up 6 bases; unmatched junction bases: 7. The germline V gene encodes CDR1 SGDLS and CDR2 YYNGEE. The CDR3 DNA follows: TGTGCCAGCAGCGTAGGAGTTAGCGGGAGCGGCAATGAGCAGTTCTTC. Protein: CASSVGVSGSGNEQFF.

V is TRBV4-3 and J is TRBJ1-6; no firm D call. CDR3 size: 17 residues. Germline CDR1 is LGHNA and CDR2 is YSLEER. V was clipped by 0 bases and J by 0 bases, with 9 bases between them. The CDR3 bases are TGCGCCAGCAGCCAAGATAGGAGAAGCTCCTATAATTCACCCCTCCACTTT. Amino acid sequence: CASSQDRRSSYNSPLHF.

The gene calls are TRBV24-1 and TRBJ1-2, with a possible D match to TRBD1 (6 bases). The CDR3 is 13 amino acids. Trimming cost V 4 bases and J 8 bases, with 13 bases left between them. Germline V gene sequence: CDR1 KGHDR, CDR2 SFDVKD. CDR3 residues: CATSESGTPGYTF. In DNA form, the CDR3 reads TGTGCCACCAGTGAATCCGGGACACCCGGCTACACCTTC.

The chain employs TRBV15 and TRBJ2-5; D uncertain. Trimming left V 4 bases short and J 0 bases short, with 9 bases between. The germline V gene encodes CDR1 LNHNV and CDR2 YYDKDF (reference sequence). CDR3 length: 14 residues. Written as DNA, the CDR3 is TGTGCCACCAGCACTGGGAATAACCAAGAGACCCAGTACTTC. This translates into CATSTGNNQETQYF.